This T cell receptor (beta chain) was obtained from a study of T cells after yellow fever vaccination. TCRdb re-called the 5' RACE reads through MiXCR, storing one row per CDR3 protein. The table records 300,000 to 450,000 distinct CDR3 sequences, roughly 7.5% of them present only once. V dropped 0 bases and J dropped 2; count of bases not matched to a gene: 5. In germline, CDR1 is MNHNS, CDR2 SASEGT. The CDR3 extends over 17 amino acids. The material sequenced was PBMCs, taken roughly seven weeks after the first yellow fever vaccination. The V call is TRBV6-1, the J call TRBJ2-1; 9 bases are a match to TRBD1. This TCR was sampled from a man aged 18 to 30 who received the YFV17D yellow fever vaccine. The CDR3 DNA reads as TGTGCCAGCAGTGAAGCTTTTAGGACAGGGGCCTACAATGAGCAGTTCTTC. Translating gives CASSEAFRTGAYNEQFF.